What follows are 10 T cell receptor beta chains derived from one specimen sequenced in a study of T cell responses to AZD1222 COVID-19 vaccine. Assay used: immunoSEQ multiplex PCR; TCRdb lists only in-frame clones, some missing. The sample gives about 97,000 clones, approximately 91% of which show up once; 2.8% is in the top ten. The material sequenced was peripheral blood, taken on day 0 of AZD1222 vaccination. These receptors originate from an adult in good health.

This clone was observed once. J is TRBJ2-2 and V is TRBV5-4; the match to TRBD2 covers 10 bases. V was pared by 0 bases and J by 4 bases, with 6 bases of the junction left unmatched. CDR3 length: 17 amino acids. CDR1 SGHNT and CDR2 YYREEE come from the germline V gene (reference sequence). CDR3 sequence: CASSLVTSGSPTGELFF. Written as DNA, the CDR3 is TGTGCCAGCAGCTTGGTGACTAGCGGGTCACCCACCGGGGAGCTGTTTTTT.

The count of this clone is one. The genes are TRBV5-1 and TRBJ1-5; unclear D gene. V lost 4 bases and J lost 3, with 11 bases in between. Germline V gene data show CDR1 as SGHRS and CDR2 as YFSETQ. The CDR3 has 14 residues. The DNA for the CDR3 is TGCGCCAGCAGCCCCGGACCGCTCAATCAGCCCCAGCATTTT. This encodes CASSPGPLNQPQHF.

The chain employs TRBV6-1 and TRBJ1-6, with no clear D. The CDR3 runs to 12 residues. V was trimmed by 1 base and J by 8 bases, leaving 3 bases between them. Per germline, CDR1 MNHNS and CDR2 SASEGT. DNA of the CDR3: TGTGCCAGCAGTGAAGGGGATTCACCCCTCCACTTT. Its translation is CASSEGDSPLHF.

V usage is TRBV19 and J usage is TRBJ2-7, with 7 bases identical to TRBD1. Germline V lookup: CDR1 LNHDA, CDR2 SQIVND (reference sequence). The CDR3 loop spans 13 amino acids. Trimming at V came to 6 bases and at J to 3 bases, leaving 5 bases not matched to a gene. CDR3: CASSRDSNYEQYF. The CDR3 DNA is TGTGCCAGTAGCCGGGACAGCAACTACGAGCAGTACTTC.

The chain links TRBV2 to TRBJ1-3; 9 bases line up with TRBD1. CDR3 length equals 16 residues. Germline trimming cut 5 bases from V and 3 bases from J; bases unmatched to any gene: 8. The germline V gene has CDR1 SNHLY and CDR2 FYNNEI. The CDR3 DNA follows: TGTGCCAGCAGTCCCGGGACAGGGTTTGTTGGAAACACCATATATTTT. Translating it yields CASSPGTGFVGNTIYF.

The J gene is TRBJ2-1, the V gene TRBV5-1; 8 bases match TRBD2. V lost 2 bases and J lost 5; bases outside the gene matches: 12. CDR3 length equals 17 residues. Germline V CDR1 and CDR2: SGHRS, YFSETQ. The CDR3 coding sequence is TGCGCCAGCAGCTTAAGTCGGGGGGGCGCGACAGACAATGAGCAGTTCTTC. Translation gives CASSLSRGGATDNEQFF.

The chain links TRBV19 to TRBJ1-5; no firm D call. The CDR3 is 14 amino acids. Deletions cut 9 bases from V and 4 bases from J, with 16 bases between. Germline V lookup: CDR1 LNHDA, CDR2 SQIVND (reference sequence). The DNA of the CDR3 is TGTGCCAGCCATACGGCGGTACAGAATCAGCCCCAGCATTTT. As protein: CASHTAVQNQPQHF.

The CDR3 DNA is TGTGCCAGCAGGGACCCAGGGGTTACTGAAGCTTTCTTT. It specifies CASRDPGVTEAFF. V gene TRBV3-1 (or the pseudogene TRBV3-2) combines with J gene TRBJ1-1; perhaps TRBD1 as D (6 bases). The V end was cut by 6 bases, the J end by 5 bases, with 13 bases between. Germline V gene data show CDR1 as LGHDT and CDR2 as YNNKEL (reference sequence). This CDR3 contains 13 residues.

This sequence joins TRBV19 and TRBJ2-5; D is unresolved. The CDR3 covers 13 residues. Germline V gene lookup returns CDR1 LNHDA and CDR2 SQIVND (reference sequence). Trimming took off 0 bases at V and 6 bases at J, with 8 bases between the two ends. CDR3: CASSIDRGKTQYF. CDR3 in DNA: TGTGCCAGTAGTATAGATCGTGGGAAGACCCAGTACTTC. Complete variable domain (other parts from reference TRBV19 and TRBJ2-5): DGGITQSPKYLFRKEGQNVTLSCEQNLNHDAMYWYRQDPGQGLRLIYYSQIVNDFQKGDIAEGYSVSREKKESFPLTVTSAQKNPTAFYLCASSIDRGKTQYFGPGTRLLVL.

V is TRBV3-1 (or the pseudogene TRBV3-2) and J is TRBJ1-3; D gene unclear. This CDR3 spans 14 amino acids. Trimming stripped 2 bases from V and 4 bases from J, with 9 bases between. Germline CDR1 is LGHDT and CDR2 is YNNKEL (reference sequence). CDR3 sequence: CASSQYGSGNTIYF. CDR3 DNA: TGTGCCAGCAGCCAATATGGGTCGGGAAACACCATATATTTT.